This T cell receptor (beta chain) is from a study of cytomegalovirus exposure and HLA in healthy donors. Study-wide background: From HLA-typed donors, an early data release held approximately 85 million unique TCRs.

V was cut by 2 bases and J by 2 bases, with 11 bases left in between. Germline lookup yields CDR1 SGHTA and CDR2 FQGTGA. The length of the CDR3 is 15 residues. On this clone: The antigen is undetermined.

General observations from the study: The CMV antigen specificity of a few CMV-associated chains was confirmed through in vitro analysis. In a later analysis, TCR beta V- and J-gene trimming was associated with a missense DCLRE1C variant. Among TCR beta chains of equal frequency, HLA-associated ones were more clonally expanded in a later analysis.

Use of 60 Vbeta and 13 Jbeta primers characterized the PCR. This table comes from immunoSEQ multiplex PCR, and its TCRdb copy is limited to in-frame clones, with some not included. The sample includes around 170,000 clones, 65% to 85% of them seen just once. The chain joins TRBV7-3 to TRBJ2-3; D possibly corresponds to TRBD2 (6 bases). The specimen was PBMCs. The receptor comes from a man aged 50-60 years in good health and CMV-seropositive. The CDR3 bases are TGTGCCAGCAGCTTAGGGGGGTATTTCACAGATACGCAGTATTTT. Residues: CASSLGGYFTDTQYF.